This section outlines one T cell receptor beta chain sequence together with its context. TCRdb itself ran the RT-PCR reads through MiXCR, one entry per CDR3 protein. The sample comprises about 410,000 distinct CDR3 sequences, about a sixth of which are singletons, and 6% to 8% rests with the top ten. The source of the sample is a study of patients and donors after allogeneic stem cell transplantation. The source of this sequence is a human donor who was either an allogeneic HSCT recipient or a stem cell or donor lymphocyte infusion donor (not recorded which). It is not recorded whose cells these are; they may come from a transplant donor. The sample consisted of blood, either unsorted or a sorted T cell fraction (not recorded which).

CDR3 nucleotides: TGTGCCAGCAGTATGACAGGGAGGGATGGCTACACCTTC. Translation gives CASSMTGRDGYTF. V and J are TRBV7-2 and TRBJ1-2; TRBD1 matches 7 bases. Trimming took 6 bases from V and 6 from J; bases not matched to a gene: 7. The CDR3 sequence is 13 residues long. CDR1 is SGHTA and CDR2 is FQGNSA in the germline V gene.